This TCR beta chain emerged from a study of Graves' ophthalmopathy and Graves' hyperthyroidism. People with hyperthyroidism were aged 18 to 65 and newly diagnosed, under 2 months' duration. Excluded: other autoimmune disease, uncontrolled infection, pregnancy or lactation. Orbital computed tomography, together with clinical symptoms, serum thyroxine, TRAb and thyroid ultrasound, was used for diagnosis. Findings and limits, study-wide: In blood, most expanded thyroid clonotypes above 0.001 frequency were also detected.

A note on this clonotype: Antigen unknown.

RNA transcripts yielded amplified TCR beta CDR3 regions. In the first round, RT-PCR was carried out with HTBI primers, and a multiplex PCR formed the second round. TCRdb reanalysed the multiplex PCR reads using MiXCR and keeps one entry per CDR3 protein. The sample carries more than 1,000,000 distinct CDR3 sequences, around a third recorded once. The germline gives CDR1 DFQATT, CDR2 SNEGSKA (reference sequence). Trimming cost V 6 bases and J 7 bases; bases outside gene matches: 11. This CDR3 contains 14 residues. The sequenced material came from peripheral blood or thyroid tissue (not recorded which). The chain recombines TRBV20-1 with TRBJ1-2; the match to TRBD1 covers 10 bases. The receptor's source is an adult man with Graves' hyperthyroidism. CDR3 amino acids: CSAGGQGLVVGYTF. CDR3 bases: TGCAGTGCGGGGGGACAGGGGCTAGTCGTTGGCTACACCTTC.